Presented here are 11 T cell receptor beta chains from one specimen sequenced in a study of cytomegalovirus exposure and HLA in healthy donors. Primers for the PCR totalled 60 Vbeta and 13 Jbeta. Assay: immunoSEQ multiplex PCR; the TCRdb copy retains only in-frame clones and omits some. In the table there are 150,000 or so clones, around 80% of which are singletons. Sequencing was carried out using PBMCs. These receptors came from a middle-aged man in good health and CMV-seropositive.

The J gene is TRBJ1-1, the V gene TRBV29-1; a weak D match, TRBD1 (5 bases). CDR3 length equals 13 residues. The germline CDR1 and CDR2 sequences are SQVTM and ANQGSEA. V lost 7 bases, J lost 0 bases, and 12 bases lay in between. CDR3 nucleotide sequence: TGCAGCGCCTTTGGGGGGTTGAACACTGAAGCTTTCTTT. Translation gives CSAFGGLNTEAFF.

J is TRBJ2-7 and V is TRBV4-2, with 7 bases matching TRBD1. V was pared by 5 bases and J by 4 bases, with 11 bases of the junction left unmatched. The CDR3 runs to 15 residues. Germline values: CDR1 LGHNA, CDR2 YNFKEQ. The CDR3 coding sequence is TGTGCCAGCAGCTTGGGTGGGACAGCGACGTACGAGCAGTACTTC. Amino acids: CASSLGGTATYEQYF.

The genes are TRBV5-4 and TRBJ2-1, with 15 bases lining up with TRBD2. V was clipped by 2 bases and J by 9 bases; unmatched bases: 3. Germline assignment: CDR1 SGHNT and CDR2 YYREEE (reference sequence). The CDR3 runs 15 residues. The CDR3 sequence: CASSFGLAGGLEQFF. The DNA for the CDR3 is TGTGCCAGCAGCTTCGGACTAGCGGGAGGGCTTGAGCAGTTCTTC.

In its sample, this clone was seen once. V is TRBV7-9 and J is TRBJ2-7; 16 nucleotides line up with TRBD2. The germline V gene encodes CDR1 SEHNR and CDR2 FQNEAQ (reference sequence). The CDR3 has 19 amino acids. Germline trimming cut 5 bases from V and 2 bases from J; bases unmatched to any gene: 12. This CDR3 is CASSRQPGLAGGPAYEQYF. CDR3 DNA: TGTGCCAGCAGCCGCCAACCGGGACTAGCGGGAGGGCCGGCCTACGAGCAGTACTTC. Together with reference TRBV7-9 and TRBJ2-7, the CDR3 gives the full variable domain: DTGVSQNPRHKITKRGQNVTFRCDPISEHNRLYWYRQTLGQGPEFLTYFQNEAQLEKSRLLSDRFSAERPKGSFSTLEIQRTEQGDSAMYLCASSRQPGLAGGPAYEQYFGPGTRLTVT.

V and J are TRBV6-1 and TRBJ2-7; 8 nucleotides line up with TRBD2. This CDR3 is built from 14 residues. V lost 2 bases and J lost 9; bases outside the gene matches: 9. The V gene's germline CDR1 is MNHNS and CDR2 SASEGT. Written as DNA, the CDR3 is TGTGCCAGCAGTGAAATGACTAGCGCCGAGGGGCAGTACTTC. Protein product: CASSEMTSAEGQYF.

V is TRBV19 and J is TRBJ1-2; tentative D call: TRBD1 (5 bases). Germline CDR1 reads LNHDA; CDR2 reads SQIVND (reference sequence). Trimming cost V 3 bases and J 1 base, with 6 bases left between them. This CDR3 spans 13 amino acids. CDR3 in amino acids: CASSMGGNYGYTF. The CDR3 DNA reads TGTGCCAGTAGTATGGGGGGTAACTATGGCTACACCTTC.

CDR3 bases: TGTGCTAGTGGTTTGGGAGTCTACGAGCAGTACTTC. The encoded protein is CASGLGVYEQYF. The J gene is TRBJ2-7, the V gene TRBV12-5, with D hard to call. The germline V gene has CDR1 LGHNT and CDR2 FRNRAP. The V end was cut by 1 base, the J end by 3 bases, with 4 bases between. This CDR3 is 12 amino acids long.

The chain has TRBV6-1 and TRBJ1-3; 7 bases fit TRBD1. After removal of 1 base from V and 7 bases from J, the junction contained 7 bases not matched to a gene. Germline lookup yields CDR1 MNHNS and CDR2 SASEGT. The CDR3 loop spans 15 amino acids. The CDR3, as DNA: TGTGCCAGCAGTGAAGAGCTTGACAGGGTCAACACCATATATTTT. Translation gives CASSEELDRVNTIYF.

V gene TRBV9 combines with J gene TRBJ1-3, with D unclear. V dropped 0 bases and J dropped 0 bases, with 7 bases sitting between them. The germline CDR1 and CDR2 sequences are SGDLS and YYNGEE. The CDR3 has 15 residues. This CDR3 reads CASSVGRSSGNTIYF. The CDR3 DNA reads as TGTGCCAGCAGCGTAGGGAGGAGCTCTGGAAACACCATATATTTT.

V gene TRBV9 combines with J gene TRBJ2-7; a weak D match, TRBD2 (6 bases). CDR3 length: 13 amino acids. V was clipped by 4 bases and J by 6 bases, with 14 bases between them. Germline CDR1 reads SGDLS; CDR2 reads YYNGEE. This chain's CDR3 is CASSPSPGGEQYF. The CDR3 DNA follows: TGTGCCAGCAGCCCATCGCCCGGGGGCGAGCAGTACTTC.

The chain recombines TRBV12-5 with TRBJ2-1, with TRBD2 matching 11 bases. The CDR3 length is 16 residues. Looked up from germline, CDR1 is LGHNT and CDR2 is FRNRAP. V lost 5 bases and J lost 8; bases outside the gene matches: 11. This CDR3 reads CASGETLTSGSHEQFF. Written as DNA, the CDR3 is TGTGCTAGTGGTGAAACCCTAACTAGCGGGAGTCATGAGCAGTTCTTC.